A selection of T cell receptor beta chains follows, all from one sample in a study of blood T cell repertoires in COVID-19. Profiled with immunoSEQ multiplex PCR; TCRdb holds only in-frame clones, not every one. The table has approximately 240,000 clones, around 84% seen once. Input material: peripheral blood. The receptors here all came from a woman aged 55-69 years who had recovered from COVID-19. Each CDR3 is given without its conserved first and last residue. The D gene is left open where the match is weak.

CDR3aa: ASSIIRGGRNTQY
d_gene: TRBD2
len: 13
v_gene: TRBV13
j_gene: TRBJ2-3

CDR3aa: ATSGQGGELF
d_gene: NA
len: 10
v_gene: TRBV24-1
j_gene: TRBJ2-2

CDR3aa: ASSLAQEGPTGELF
d_gene: NA
len: 14
v_gene: TRBV11-1
j_gene: TRBJ2-2

CDR3aa: ARDRDRLNEKLF
d_gene: TRBD1
len: 12
v_gene: TRBV7-2
j_gene: TRBJ1-4

CDR3aa: ATKRTSGGAKDTQY
d_gene: TRBD2
len: 14
v_gene: TRBV24-1
j_gene: TRBJ2-3

CDR3aa: ASSQDQGGYGNGYT
d_gene: TRBD1
len: 14
v_gene: TRBV3-1/TRBV3-2
j_gene: TRBJ1-2

CDR3aa: SVPGPGDYGYT
d_gene: NA
len: 11
v_gene: TRBV29-1
j_gene: TRBJ1-2

CDR3aa: ASSQQRGSYEQY
d_gene: TRBD2
len: 12
v_gene: TRBV4-1
j_gene: TRBJ2-7

CDR3aa: SVAVPNTGELF
d_gene: NA
len: 11
v_gene: TRBV29-1
j_gene: TRBJ2-2

CDR3aa: ASSQDSRAHGYT
d_gene: NA
len: 12
v_gene: TRBV14
j_gene: TRBJ1-2

CDR3aa: ASSHPTGVPDTQY
d_gene: TRBD1
len: 13
v_gene: TRBV4-2
j_gene: TRBJ2-3

CDR3aa: ASSYPHREQY
d_gene: NA
len: 10
v_gene: TRBV6-2/TRBV6-3
j_gene: TRBJ2-7

CDR3aa: ASSVPGGDTEAF
d_gene: NA
len: 12
v_gene: TRBV3-1/TRBV3-2
j_gene: TRBJ1-1

CDR3aa: ASSYTPGQRSSGGELF
d_gene: TRBD1
len: 16
v_gene: TRBV6-2/TRBV6-3
j_gene: TRBJ2-2

CDR3aa: ASSPRQGKMNTEAF
d_gene: TRBD1
len: 14
v_gene: TRBV7-9
j_gene: TRBJ1-1

CDR3aa: ASIQGGAF
d_gene: NA
len: 8
v_gene: TRBV6-5
j_gene: TRBJ1-1

CDR3aa: AISDQGARNTIY
d_gene: TRBD1
len: 12
v_gene: TRBV10-3
j_gene: TRBJ1-3

CDR3aa: ASSYEYEQY
d_gene: NA
len: 9
v_gene: TRBV6-5
j_gene: TRBJ2-7

CDR3aa: ASRGQGLNSPLH
d_gene: TRBD1
len: 12
v_gene: TRBV10-1
j_gene: TRBJ1-6

CDR3aa: ACYRGRIGNTIY
d_gene: TRBD1
len: 12
v_gene: TRBV30
j_gene: TRBJ1-3

CDR3aa: AWSLQGRGNSPLH
d_gene: NA
len: 13
v_gene: TRBV30
j_gene: TRBJ1-6

CDR3aa: ASSQDAADGNTIY
d_gene: NA
len: 13
v_gene: TRBV4-2
j_gene: TRBJ1-3

CDR3aa: ASLSSAGVGTDTQY
d_gene: NA
len: 14
v_gene: TRBV27
j_gene: TRBJ2-3

CDR3aa: ASNGGLAETQY
d_gene: NA
len: 11
v_gene: TRBV2
j_gene: TRBJ2-5

CDR3aa: ASVRDTFRKAF
d_gene: NA
len: 11
v_gene: TRBV2
j_gene: TRBJ1-1

CDR3aa: ASSQANTGGTEAF
d_gene: TRBD1
len: 13
v_gene: TRBV4-1
j_gene: TRBJ1-1

CDR3aa: ATAPGHQYEQY
d_gene: NA
len: 11
v_gene: TRBV27
j_gene: TRBJ2-7

CDR3aa: ASSTGASYGYT
d_gene: TRBD1
len: 11
v_gene: TRBV6-5
j_gene: TRBJ1-2

CDR3aa: ASSYPTSDTGNTDTQY
d_gene: NA
len: 16
v_gene: TRBV6-2/TRBV6-3
j_gene: TRBJ2-3

CDR3aa: ASSLAVAGGFTDTQY
d_gene: TRBD2
len: 15
v_gene: TRBV5-1
j_gene: TRBJ2-3

CDR3aa: ASSFGGGAREQF
d_gene: TRBD2
len: 12
v_gene: TRBV11-2
j_gene: TRBJ2-1

CDR3aa: ASSEQGADTEAF
d_gene: TRBD1
len: 12
v_gene: TRBV2
j_gene: TRBJ1-1

CDR3aa: ASSYSMGSGYT
d_gene: NA
len: 11
v_gene: TRBV6-2/TRBV6-3
j_gene: TRBJ1-2

CDR3aa: SASPATGRLLVSYEQY
d_gene: NA
len: 16
v_gene: TRBV20-1
j_gene: TRBJ2-7

CDR3aa: ASSSAGTAYGYT
d_gene: TRBD1
len: 12
v_gene: TRBV5-5
j_gene: TRBJ1-2

CDR3aa: ASSVGGSDEQF
d_gene: NA
len: 11
v_gene: TRBV9
j_gene: TRBJ2-1

CDR3aa: ASSPWQSTGELF
d_gene: NA
len: 12
v_gene: TRBV18
j_gene: TRBJ2-2

CDR3aa: ASSPRLAGRTDTQY
d_gene: TRBD2
len: 14
v_gene: TRBV18
j_gene: TRBJ2-3

CDR3aa: AWRDKASKLSGNTIY
d_gene: NA
len: 15
v_gene: TRBV30
j_gene: TRBJ1-3

CDR3aa: ASSLGTGGYEQY
d_gene: TRBD1
len: 12
v_gene: TRBV19
j_gene: TRBJ2-7

CDR3aa: ASSTYRGLNTEAF
d_gene: TRBD1
len: 13
v_gene: TRBV27
j_gene: TRBJ1-1

CDR3aa: ASSLASGGNQPQH
d_gene: TRBD1
len: 13
v_gene: TRBV5-1
j_gene: TRBJ1-5

CDR3aa: ASSLRSRAYEQY
d_gene: NA
len: 12
v_gene: TRBV11-2
j_gene: TRBJ2-7

CDR3aa: SVEISGSYEQY
d_gene: TRBD2
len: 11
v_gene: TRBV29-1
j_gene: TRBJ2-7

CDR3aa: ASSMGGYTGELF
d_gene: TRBD2
len: 12
v_gene: TRBV3-1/TRBV3-2
j_gene: TRBJ2-2

CDR3aa: ASSQDKFGLGAAGGSYNEQF
d_gene: NA
len: 20
v_gene: TRBV4-1
j_gene: TRBJ2-1

CDR3aa: ASSLEFAGDTNTGELF
d_gene: NA
len: 16
v_gene: TRBV7-6
j_gene: TRBJ2-2

CDR3aa: ASSLDHSGSTEAF
d_gene: NA
len: 13
v_gene: TRBV11-3
j_gene: TRBJ1-1

CDR3aa: ATAAQLNTEAF
d_gene: NA
len: 11
v_gene: TRBV2
j_gene: TRBJ1-1

CDR3aa: ASSLQGGDTEAF
d_gene: TRBD1
len: 12
v_gene: TRBV2
j_gene: TRBJ1-1

CDR3aa: ASSAGQGKPQH
d_gene: TRBD1
len: 11
v_gene: TRBV2
j_gene: TRBJ1-5

CDR3aa: ASSWRLESTDTQY
d_gene: NA
len: 13
v_gene: TRBV5-1
j_gene: TRBJ2-3